This paragraph covers one T cell receptor beta chain sequence. The CDR3 spans 15 residues. V lost 5 bases, J lost 4 bases, and 10 bases stayed unmatched. Looked up from germline, CDR1 is SGHTA and CDR2 is FQGNSA. These data belong to a study of regulatory T cells in long-lasting Graves disease. iRepertoire HTBI primers and Arm-PCR of CDR3 regions built TCR beta libraries. TCRdb passed the multiplex PCR reads through MiXCR, listing each CDR3 protein once. The repertoire holds some 500,000 distinct CDR3 sequences, with about 14% as singletons. Time point defined: newly diagnosed GD, antithyroid drugs for less than 3 months. The TCR library was prepared using RNA isolated from PBMCs. The data also belong to a second study, concerning T cells in Graves' hyperthyroidism and ophthalmopathy.

The sequence came from a man in his thirties or forties with Graves disease. The rearrangement joins TRBV7-2 to TRBJ1-1; the match to TRBD1 covers 7 bases. The sample here was peripheral blood mononuclear cells (PBMCs), taken at new diagnosis, from a patient treated with antithyroid drugs. CDR3 bases: TGTGCCAGCAGCACGCGACAGGGTATTGGCACTGAAGCTTTCTTT. Translating gives CASSTRQGIGTEAFF.